This T cell receptor (beta chain) came from a study of T cells after yellow fever vaccination. Study context: SMART-Seq v4 Ultra Low Input prepared libraries from low-cell fractions.

The CDR3 is 12 amino acids. Germline V CDR1 and CDR2: MGHRA, YSYEKL. Trimming shortened V by 1 base and J by 5 bases, and 5 bases separated the two germline ends. MiXCR, applied by TCRdb to the 5' RACE reads, yields one record per CDR3 protein. This sample has some 150,000 distinct CDR3 sequences, with 9.5% to 12% found just once. On this clonotype itself: Its cognate antigen is unknown.

Findings and caveats of the study: On re-exposure, the response was weaker but peaked faster, at day 5 versus 15. The bulk population could contribute abundant contaminating clonotypes to FACS-sorted repertoires. Post-booster repertoires again held most primary-vaccination clones (96% CD4, 88% CD8).

The gene calls are TRBV4-1 and TRBJ2-5; D is unresolved. The source of this sequence is a man aged 18 to 29 who received the YFV17D yellow fever vaccine. Here the sequenced sample was CD8+ T cells sorted from PBMCs, taken 15 days after the yellow fever booster vaccination. Here the CDR3 reads CASSQGDETQYF. The CDR3 DNA is TGCGCCAGCAGCCAAGGAGACGAGACCCAGTACTTC.